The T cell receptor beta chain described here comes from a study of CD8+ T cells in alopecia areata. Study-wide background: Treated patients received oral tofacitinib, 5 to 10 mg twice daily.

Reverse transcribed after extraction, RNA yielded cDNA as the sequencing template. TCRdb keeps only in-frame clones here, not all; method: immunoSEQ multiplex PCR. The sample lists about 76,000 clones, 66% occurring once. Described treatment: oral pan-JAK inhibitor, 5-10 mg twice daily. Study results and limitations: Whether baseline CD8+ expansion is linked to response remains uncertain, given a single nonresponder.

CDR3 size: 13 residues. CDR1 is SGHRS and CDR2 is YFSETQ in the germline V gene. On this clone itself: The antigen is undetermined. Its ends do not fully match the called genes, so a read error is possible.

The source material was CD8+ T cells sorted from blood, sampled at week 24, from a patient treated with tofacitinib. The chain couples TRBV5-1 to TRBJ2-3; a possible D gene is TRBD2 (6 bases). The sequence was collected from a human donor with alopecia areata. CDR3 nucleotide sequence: TGCGCCCGCAGACGGGAGCCCCCGAATACGCAGTATTTT. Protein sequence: CARRREPPNTQYF.